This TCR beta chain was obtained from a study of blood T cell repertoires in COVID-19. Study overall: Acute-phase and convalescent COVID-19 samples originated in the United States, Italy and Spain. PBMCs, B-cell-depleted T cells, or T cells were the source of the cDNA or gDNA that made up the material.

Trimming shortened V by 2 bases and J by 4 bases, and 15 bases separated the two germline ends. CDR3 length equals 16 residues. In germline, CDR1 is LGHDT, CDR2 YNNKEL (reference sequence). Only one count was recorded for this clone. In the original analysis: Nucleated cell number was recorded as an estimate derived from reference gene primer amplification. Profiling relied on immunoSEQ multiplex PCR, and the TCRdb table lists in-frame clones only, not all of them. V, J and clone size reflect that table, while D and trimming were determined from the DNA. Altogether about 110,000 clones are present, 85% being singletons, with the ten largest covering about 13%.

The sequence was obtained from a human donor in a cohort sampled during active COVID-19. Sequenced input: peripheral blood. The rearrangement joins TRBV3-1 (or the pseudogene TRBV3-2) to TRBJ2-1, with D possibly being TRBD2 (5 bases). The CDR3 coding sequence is TGTGCCAGCAGCCAACTCCGGGGTAGTGGGTACAATGAGCAGTTCTTC. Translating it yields CASSQLRGSGYNEQFF.